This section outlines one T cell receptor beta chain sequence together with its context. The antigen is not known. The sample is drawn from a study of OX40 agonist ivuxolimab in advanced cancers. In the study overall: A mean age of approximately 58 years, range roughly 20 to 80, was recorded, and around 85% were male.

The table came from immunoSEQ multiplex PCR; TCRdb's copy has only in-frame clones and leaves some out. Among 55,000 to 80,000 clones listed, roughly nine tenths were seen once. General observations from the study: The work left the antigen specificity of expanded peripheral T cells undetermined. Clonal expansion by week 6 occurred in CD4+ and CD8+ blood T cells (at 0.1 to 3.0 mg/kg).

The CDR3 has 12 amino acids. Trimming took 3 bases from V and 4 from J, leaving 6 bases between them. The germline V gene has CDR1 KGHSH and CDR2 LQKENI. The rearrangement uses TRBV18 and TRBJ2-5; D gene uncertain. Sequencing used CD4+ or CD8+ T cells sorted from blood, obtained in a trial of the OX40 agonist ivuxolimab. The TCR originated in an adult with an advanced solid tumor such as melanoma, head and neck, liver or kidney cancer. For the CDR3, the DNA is TGTGCCAGCTCACCTCTCCCAGAGACCCAGTACTTC. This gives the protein CASSPLPETQYF.